These 2 T cell receptor beta chains were sequenced from one sample in a study of T-cell memory formation after mild COVID-19. TCRdb fed the 5' RACE reads into MiXCR, producing one record per CDR3 protein. The sample yields under 700,000 distinct CDR3 sequences, roughly 22% seen once. Sequencing used PBMCs or a T cell subset sorted from them (not recorded which). These receptors were collected from an adult woman who had mild COVID-19 (a few samples of this study predate the infection). Cell type and time point are not known.

The J gene is TRBJ2-1, the V gene TRBV7-7; 10 positions match TRBD2. CDR3 length: 14 amino acids. Germline trimming cut 3 bases from V and 9 bases from J; bases unmatched to any gene: 5. CDR1 and CDR2 (germline): SSHAT, FNYEAQ (reference sequence). CDR3 residues: CASSFSGGTGEQFF. The CDR3 DNA sequence: TGTGCCAGCAGCTTTAGCGGGGGGACCGGTGAGCAGTTCTTC. The variable domain in full, with the rest retrieved from reference TRBV7-7 and TRBJ2-1, is GAGVSQSPRYKVTKRGQDVTLRCDPISSHATLYWYQQALGQGPEFLTYFNYEAQPDKSGLPSDRFSAERPEGSISTLTIQRTEQRDSAMYRCASSFSGGTGEQFFGPGTRLTVL.

The V call is TRBV20-1, the J call TRBJ2-7, with D possibly TRBD2 on 6 matching bases. V was clipped by 3 bases and J by 2 bases, with 11 bases between them. The CDR3 sequence is 13 residues long. Germline V gene data show CDR1 as DFQATT and CDR2 as SNEGSKA (reference sequence). CDR3: CSASPGLAYEQYF. The CDR3 DNA reads as TGCAGTGCTAGCCCGGGACTGGCCTACGAGCAGTACTTC.